Listed below are T cell receptor beta chains from one sample, sequenced in a study of PD-L1 blockade in urothelial cancer. Only in-frame clones appear in the TCRdb table, and some are missing; sequencing was by immunoSEQ multiplex PCR. The table has 45,000 or so clones, 70% to 90% seen once; the top ten hold just under 25%. Sequencing was performed on PBMCs, taken around atezolizumab (anti-PD-L1) treatment. Receptors originate from a donor at least 40 years old with urothelial cancer. Each CDR3 is given with its conserved first and last residue. A D gene is named only where the DNA matches it firmly.

TRBV9	TRBD2	TRBJ2-1	TGTGCCAGCAGCGTAGCGGGAGGCCCCCACAATGAGCAGTTCTTC	CASSVAGGPHNEQFF
TRBV7-2	TRBD2	TRBJ2-1	TGTGCCAGCAGCCCCCCCGGGCTAGCGGGAGGGTCCTACAATGAGCAGTTCTTC	CASSPPGLAGGSYNEQFF
TRBV6-5	TRBD1	TRBJ1-1	TGTGCCAGCAGTTCACAGGGGGATAAGACTGAAGCTTTCTTT	CASSSQGDKTEAFF
TRBV29-1	TRBD1	TRBJ2-4	TGCAGCGTCGGTAGGACAGGGGAGGGAAACATTCAGTACTTC	CSVGRTGEGNIQYF
TRBV30	-	TRBJ2-3	TGTGCCTGGACTAGGCGGGGCACAGATACGCAGTATTTT	CAWTRRGTDTQYF
TRBV6-1	-	TRBJ2-7	TGTGCCAGCTCCCGGCGTGGCGCCACGGGCTACGAGCAGTACTTC	CASSRRGATGYEQYF
TRBV15	-	TRBJ2-1	TGTGCCACCAGCGGGCAGCCATACTACAATGAGCAGTTCTTC	CATSGQPYYNEQFF
TRBV7-7	TRBD2	TRBJ2-5	TGTGCTAGCAGCGCCGGACTAGCGGGCCTCCAAGAGACCCAGTACTTC	CASSAGLAGLQETQYF
TRBV4-3	-	TRBJ2-7	TGCGCCAGCAGCCAAGTCCCCAGTGGTGGCTACGAGCAGTACTTC	CASSQVPSGGYEQYF
TRBV6-1	TRBD1	TRBJ2-7	TGTGCCAGCAGTGCCTCGACAGGGGTCGAGCAGTACTTC	CASSASTGVEQYF